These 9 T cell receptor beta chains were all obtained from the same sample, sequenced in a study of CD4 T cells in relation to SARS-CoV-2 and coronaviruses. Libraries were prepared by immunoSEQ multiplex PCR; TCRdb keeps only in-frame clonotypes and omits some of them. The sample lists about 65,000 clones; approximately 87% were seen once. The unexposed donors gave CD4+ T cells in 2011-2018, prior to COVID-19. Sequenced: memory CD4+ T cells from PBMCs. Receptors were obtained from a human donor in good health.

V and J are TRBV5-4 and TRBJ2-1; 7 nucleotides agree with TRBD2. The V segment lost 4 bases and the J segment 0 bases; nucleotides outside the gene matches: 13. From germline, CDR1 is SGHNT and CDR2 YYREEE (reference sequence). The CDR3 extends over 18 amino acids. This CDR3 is CASSEYLLASSSYNEQFF. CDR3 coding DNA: TGTGCCAGCAGCGAATACCTACTAGCGTCGAGCTCCTACAATGAGCAGTTCTTC.

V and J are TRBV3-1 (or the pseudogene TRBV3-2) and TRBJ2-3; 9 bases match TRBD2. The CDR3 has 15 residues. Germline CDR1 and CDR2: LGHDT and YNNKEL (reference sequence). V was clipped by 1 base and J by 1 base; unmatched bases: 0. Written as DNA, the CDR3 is TGTGCCAGCAGCCAAGTAGCGGGAGGCACAGATACGCAGTATTTT. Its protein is CASSQVAGGTDTQYF.

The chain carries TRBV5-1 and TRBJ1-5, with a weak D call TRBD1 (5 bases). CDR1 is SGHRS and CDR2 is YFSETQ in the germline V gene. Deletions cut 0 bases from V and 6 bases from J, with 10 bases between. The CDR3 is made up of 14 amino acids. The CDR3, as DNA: TGCGCCAGCAGCTTGGTCCAGGGAGGTCAGCCCCAGCATTTT. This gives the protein CASSLVQGGQPQHF.

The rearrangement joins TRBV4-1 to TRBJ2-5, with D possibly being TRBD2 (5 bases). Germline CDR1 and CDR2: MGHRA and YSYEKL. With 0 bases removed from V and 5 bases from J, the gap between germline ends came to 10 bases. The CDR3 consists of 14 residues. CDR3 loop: CASSQDEGTETQYF. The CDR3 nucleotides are TGCGCCAGCAGCCAAGACGAGGGAACGGAGACCCAGTACTTC.

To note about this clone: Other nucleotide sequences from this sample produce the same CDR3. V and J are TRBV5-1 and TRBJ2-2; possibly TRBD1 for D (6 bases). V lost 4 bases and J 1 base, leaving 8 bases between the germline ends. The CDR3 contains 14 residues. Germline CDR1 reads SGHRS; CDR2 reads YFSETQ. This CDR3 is CASSLGQNTGELFF. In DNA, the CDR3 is TGCGCCAGCAGCCTGGGACAGAACACCGGGGAGCTGTTTTTT.

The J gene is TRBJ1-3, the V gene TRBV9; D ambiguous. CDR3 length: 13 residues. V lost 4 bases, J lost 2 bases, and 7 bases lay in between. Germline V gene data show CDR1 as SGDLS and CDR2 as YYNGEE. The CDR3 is CASSIDPGNTIYF. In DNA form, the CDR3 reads TGTGCCAGCAGCATAGATCCTGGAAACACCATATATTTT.

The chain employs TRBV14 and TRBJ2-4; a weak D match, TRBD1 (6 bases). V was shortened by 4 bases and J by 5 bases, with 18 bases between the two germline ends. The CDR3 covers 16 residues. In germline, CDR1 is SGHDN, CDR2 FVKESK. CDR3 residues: CASSPTPRQGQNIQYF. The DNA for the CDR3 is TGTGCCAGCAGCCCGACACCCCGGCAGGGGCAAAACATTCAGTACTTC.

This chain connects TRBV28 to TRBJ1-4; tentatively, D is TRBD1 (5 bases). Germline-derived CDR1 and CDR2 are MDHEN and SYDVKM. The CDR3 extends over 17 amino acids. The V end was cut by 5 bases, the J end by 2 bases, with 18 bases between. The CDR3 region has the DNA TGTGCCAGCAGTCCCGACCGACGCAGGGCTACTAATGAAAAACTGTTTTTT. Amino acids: CASSPDRRRATNEKLFF.

Written as DNA, the CDR3 is TGTGCCAGCAGCGCCAGGGACAGAGTGTCTGAAGCTTTCTTT. It yields the protein CASSARDRVSEAFF. The chain is built from TRBV7-9 and TRBJ1-1, with 7 bases matching TRBD1. From germline, CDR1 is SEHNR and CDR2 FQNEAQ (reference sequence). Trimming took 5 bases from V and 6 from J; bases not matched to a gene: 9. The CDR3 sequence is 14 residues long.